Sequencing of this TCR beta chain was carried out in a study of cytomegalovirus exposure and HLA in healthy donors. Study results and caveats: Indistinguishable V segments such as TRBV6-2 and TRBV6-3 were excluded. Among the most significant clusters, several appeared linked to common viral pathogens in a later analysis. In a later analysis, a genetic analysis reported fewer productive-TCR N-insertions in an Asian-associated ancestry cluster than the cohort average.

Germline values: CDR1 SGHDT, CDR2 YYEEEE. This CDR3 is 15 amino acids long. Nominally healthy donors were sampled, though unrecorded immune exposures were likely. Concerning this clone: Antigen specificity is unknown.

A multiplex PCR was run with 60 Vbeta primers and 13 Jbeta primers. Method: immunoSEQ multiplex PCR; TCRdb's copy keeps in-frame clones and lacks some. The sample features fewer than 150,000 clones, with roughly 2% in its top ten. The J gene is TRBJ2-5, the V gene TRBV5-6; TRBD1 agrees at 9 bases. TRBJ2-7 matches the DNA end more closely, so the J call is doubtful. The clonotype was recovered from a woman aged 55 to 70 in good health and CMV-seronegative. Material: PBMCs. DNA for the CDR3: TGTGCCAGCAGCCTACATACAGGGGGCTTGGTCGAGCAGTACTTC. Protein product: CASSLHTGGLVEQYF.